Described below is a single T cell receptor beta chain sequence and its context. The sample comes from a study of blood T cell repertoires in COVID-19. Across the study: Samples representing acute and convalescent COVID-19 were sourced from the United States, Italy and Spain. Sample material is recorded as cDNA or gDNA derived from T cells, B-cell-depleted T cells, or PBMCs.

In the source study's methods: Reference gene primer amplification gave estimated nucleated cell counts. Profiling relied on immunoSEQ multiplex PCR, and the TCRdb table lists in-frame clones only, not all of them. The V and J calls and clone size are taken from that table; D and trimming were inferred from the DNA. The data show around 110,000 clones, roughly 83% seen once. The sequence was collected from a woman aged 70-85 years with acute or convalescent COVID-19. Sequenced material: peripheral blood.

CDR3 sequence reads: CASERRETDTQYF. CDR3 in DNA: TGTGCCAGCGAGAGGAGGGAAACAGATACGCAGTATTTT. V usage is TRBV7-2 and J usage is TRBJ2-3, with D possibly matching TRBD2 (6 bases). CDR3 length equals 13 residues. Germline V gene sequence: CDR1 SGHTA, CDR2 FQGNSA. Trimming removed 8 bases from V and 3 bases from J, with 12 bases in between.